Sequencing of this TCR beta chain was carried out in a study of tumor-infiltrating lymphocytes in primary liver carcinoma. Study-level background: The patients comprised men and women between the ages of 30 and 69 years. Staging placed the tumors at T1-T3 N0M0, and they measured about 4.2 to 11 cm across.

A constant-region primer primed TCR beta cDNA synthesis from roughly 510 ng of total RNA. Slightly modified ARM-PCR served as the procedure for the TCR beta libraries. These libraries came from three rounds of nested multiplex PCR. In the first two PCR rounds, TRBV1-TRBV30 forward primers were paired with a C-beta reverse primer, and each round lasted approximately 10 cycles. Each CDR3 protein gets one entry after TCRdb re-called the multiplex PCR reads with MiXCR. In the table there are 310,000 or so distinct CDR3 sequences, around 50% of which are singletons. Germline DNA was also extracted, while the blood RNA originated from unsorted whole blood. Roughly 4 milliliters of peripheral blood were drawn preoperatively. CDR3 length: 13 residues. The V end lost 6 bases, the J end lost 6 bases, and 15 bases lay between the germline ends. Per the germline V gene, CDR1 is MNHNS and CDR2 is SASEGT.

This receptor was obtained from a woman aged 30 to 39 with primary liver carcinoma and hepatitis B virus infection. V and J are TRBV6-1 and TRBJ2-7; perhaps TRBD2 as D (6 bases). The specimen was peripheral blood. Here the CDR3 DNA reads TGTGCCAGCAGGGAGCCGGGACTGAGCGAGCAGTACTTC. Translating gives CASREPGLSEQYF.